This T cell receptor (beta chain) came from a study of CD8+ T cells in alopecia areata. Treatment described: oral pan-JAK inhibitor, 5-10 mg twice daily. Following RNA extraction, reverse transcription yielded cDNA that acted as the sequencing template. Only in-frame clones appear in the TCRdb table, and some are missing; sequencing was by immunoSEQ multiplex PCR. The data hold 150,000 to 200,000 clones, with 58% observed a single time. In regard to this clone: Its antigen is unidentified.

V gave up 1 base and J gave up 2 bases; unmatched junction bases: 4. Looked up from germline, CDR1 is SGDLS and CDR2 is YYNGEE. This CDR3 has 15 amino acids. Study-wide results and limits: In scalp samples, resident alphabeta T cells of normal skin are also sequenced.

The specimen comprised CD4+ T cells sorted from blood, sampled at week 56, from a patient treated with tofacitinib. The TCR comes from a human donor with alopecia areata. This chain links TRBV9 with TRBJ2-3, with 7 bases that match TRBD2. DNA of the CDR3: TGTGCCAGCAGCGTATCCGGGGGGTCCACAGATACGCAGTATTTT. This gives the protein CASSVSGGSTDTQYF.